The clone carrying this T cell receptor beta chain was seen at least ten times. The antigen is undetermined. The sample comes from a study of cytomegalovirus exposure and HLA in healthy donors. Germline loops: CDR1 MGHRA, CDR2 YSYEKL. The CDR3 covers 11 residues. V was clipped by 0 bases and J by 7 bases, with 3 bases between them. Study-level points and caveats: Reports showed the classifier diagnosing cytomegalovirus status with high specificity and sensitivity.

Produced via immunoSEQ multiplex PCR; TCRdb's table is partial and in-frame only. This sample has some 320,000 clones, with roughly nine tenths found just once. Material for sequencing was PBMCs. V gene TRBV4-1 combines with J gene TRBJ1-2; unclear D gene. The sequence was collected from a woman in her thirties in good health and CMV-seropositive. The CDR3, as DNA: TGCGCCAGCAGCCAAGACAGTGGCTACACCTTC. Protein product: CASSQDSGYTF.